The T cell receptor (beta chain) described here comes from a study of T cells after posttransplantation cyclophosphamide listed by TCRdb under 2016. Broadly, across the study: T cell repertoire reconstitution was tracked by TRB sequencing after myeloablative bone marrow transplantation in which posttransplantation cyclophosphamide was used as GVHD prophylaxis. Because TRA and TRB clonality were tightly correlated in roughly 10 samples, subsequent TCR analyses were focused on TRB only. Samples from 30 to 35 PTCy-treated patients, along with samples from around 16 of their related bone marrow donors, underwent antigen receptor sequencing. Blood from all 30 or so PTCy patients with 1-year posttransplant specimens was subjected to TRB sequencing. Public TRB sequences were queried against a database of over 3,600 sequences associated with responses to pathogens, tumor antigens, self-antigens and alloantigens. In 3 patients, TRB sequencing was also performed on up to about 3 more blood samples taken 2 to 5.2 years after transplant, and in 4 patients, pretransplant blood was also TRB-sequenced. The research as a whole found: Across approximately 41 patients, TRB clonality was highly associated with recipient CMV seropositivity and CMV reactivation, and PTCy diversity was similar to diversity in CNI/methotrexate controls. The TRB repertoires of T cells infiltrating skin or the GI tract showed only limited overlap with the TRB repertoires found in blood. At 1-2 months, donor-recipient similarity was low but rose over the first year, and the later blood repertoires were often dominated by donor CD8+ memory clones.

V is pruned by 3 bases and J by 3 bases, leaving 3 bases of the junction without a gene match. CDR1 and CDR2 are read off the germline V gene as SGHRS and YFSETQ. There are 16 amino acids in the CDR3, from cysteine to phenylalanine inclusive. The only DNA kept is the CDR3, 48 bases in frame from the first base. Genomic DNA was used for TRB sequencing, which was performed with the immunoSEQ assay at survey resolution or with the hsTCRB kit. The source study handled its data this way. The immunoSEQ software handled initial read processing, and the LymphoSeq R package was used for repertoire analyses. Clonality was computed as 1 minus normalized Shannon entropy, and a Gini coefficient was also calculated for each TRB dataset. To infer phenotypes in unsorted samples, TRB sequences from sorted subsets of the recipient or donor were mapped onto unsorted samples from the same recipient. TCRdb took this table from immuneACCESS and kept in-frame rearrangements with V and J called. Such tables lack part of the clones; where checked against another copy, unresolved V genes explain under half of the gap, and the rest is unexplained. The DNA gave D and trimming, while V, J and clone size come from that table. This sample shows about 30,000 clones, and none of them turns up only once. 4.5% to 5% of the sample goes to the ten largest clones.

This clone came up many times. It lacks a known antigen. No clone much larger than this one lies a single base away; base qualities are absent. Peripheral blood samples were provided by related bone marrow donors on the day of marrow donation. Mononuclear cells from peripheral blood and bone marrow were separated by Ficoll-Hypaque density centrifugation and then cryopreserved. The sequence was collected from a woman aged 30 to 39 in good health and a related stem cell transplant donor. The sequenced sample consisted of PBMCs. This receptor chain uses TRBV5-1 and TRBJ2-1; 13 middle bases align to TRBD2. Read as DNA, the sequence is TGCGCCAGCAGCTGGACTAGCGGGGGACTCTACAATGAGCAGTTCTTC. It translates to CASSWTSGGLYNEQFF.